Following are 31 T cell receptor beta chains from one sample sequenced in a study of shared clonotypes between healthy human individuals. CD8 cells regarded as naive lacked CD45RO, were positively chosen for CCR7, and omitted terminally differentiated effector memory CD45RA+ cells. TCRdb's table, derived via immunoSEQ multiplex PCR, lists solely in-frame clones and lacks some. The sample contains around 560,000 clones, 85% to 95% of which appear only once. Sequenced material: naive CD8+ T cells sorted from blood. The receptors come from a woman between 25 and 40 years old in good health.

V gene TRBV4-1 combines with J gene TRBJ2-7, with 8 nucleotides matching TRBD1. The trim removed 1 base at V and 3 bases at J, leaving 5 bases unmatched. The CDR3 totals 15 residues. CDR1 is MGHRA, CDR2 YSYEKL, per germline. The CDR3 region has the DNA TGCGCCAGCAGCCAAGGGACAGGGAAAGGCTACGAGCAGTACTTC. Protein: CASSQGTGKGYEQYF.

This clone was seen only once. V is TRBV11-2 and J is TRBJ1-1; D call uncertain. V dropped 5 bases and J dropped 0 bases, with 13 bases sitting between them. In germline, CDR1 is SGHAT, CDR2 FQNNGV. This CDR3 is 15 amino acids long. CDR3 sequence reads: CASSPGEWVNTEAFF. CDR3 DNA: TGTGCCAGCAGCCCCGGCGAATGGGTGAACACTGAAGCTTTCTTT.

In nucleotides, the CDR3 is TGTGCCAGTAGTATCTCCCTTCTAGCGGGTCTCTACAATGAGCAGTTCTTC. This encodes CASSISLLAGLYNEQFF. The chain joins TRBV19 to TRBJ2-1; 8 bases align to TRBD2. CDR3 length: 17 residues. V was pared by 3 bases and J by 3 bases, with 10 bases of the junction left unmatched. Per germline, CDR1 LNHDA and CDR2 SQIVND (reference sequence).

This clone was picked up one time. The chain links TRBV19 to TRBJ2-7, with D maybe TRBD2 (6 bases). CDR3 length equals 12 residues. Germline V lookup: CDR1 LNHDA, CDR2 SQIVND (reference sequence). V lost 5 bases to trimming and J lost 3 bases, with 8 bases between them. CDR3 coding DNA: TGTGCCAGTAGTGGCGGGGTCTACGAGCAGTACTTC. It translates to CASSGGVYEQYF.

The CDR3 DNA reads TGTGCCAGCAGCTTAGACCCCAGGGCGAACACTGAAGCTTTCTTT. It translates to CASSLDPRANTEAFF. The rearrangement links TRBV11-2 to TRBJ1-1; D possibly corresponds to TRBD1 (5 bases). In germline, CDR1 is SGHAT, CDR2 FQNNGV. The CDR3 covers 15 residues. V dropped 0 bases and J dropped 1 base, with 9 bases sitting between them.

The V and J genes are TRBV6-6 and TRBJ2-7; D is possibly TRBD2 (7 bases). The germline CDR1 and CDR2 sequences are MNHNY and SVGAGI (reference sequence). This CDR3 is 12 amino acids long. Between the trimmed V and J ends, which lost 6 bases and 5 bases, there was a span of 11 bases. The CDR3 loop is CASRSGGHEQYF. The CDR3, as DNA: TGTGCCAGCAGGTCCGGGGGGCACGAGCAGTACTTC.

CDR3 loop: CASSELAGNYEQYF. DNA of the CDR3: TGTGCCAGCAGTGAACTAGCGGGCAACTACGAGCAGTACTTC. This chain uses TRBV2 with TRBJ2-7; TRBD2 agrees at 8 bases. The J segment lost 3 bases and the V segment lost 2 bases, leaving 3 bases of the junction unmatched. CDR1 SNHLY and CDR2 FYNNEI come from the germline V gene. This CDR3 has 14 amino acids.

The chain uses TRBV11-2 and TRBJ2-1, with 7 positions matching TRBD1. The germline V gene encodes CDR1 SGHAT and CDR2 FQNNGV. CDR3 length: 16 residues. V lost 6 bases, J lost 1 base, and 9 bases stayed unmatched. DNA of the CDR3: TGTGCCAGCAGGTCTTCTGGGGACAGTTCCTACAATGAGCAGTTCTTC. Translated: CASRSSGDSSYNEQFF.

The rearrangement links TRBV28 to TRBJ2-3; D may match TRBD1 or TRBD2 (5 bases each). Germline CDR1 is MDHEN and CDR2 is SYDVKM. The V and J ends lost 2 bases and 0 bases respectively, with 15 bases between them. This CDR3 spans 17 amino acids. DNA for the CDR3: TGTGCCAGCAGTTTAGGTCAGGTGAGGGGAAGCACAGATACGCAGTATTTT. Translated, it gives CASSLGQVRGSTDTQYF.

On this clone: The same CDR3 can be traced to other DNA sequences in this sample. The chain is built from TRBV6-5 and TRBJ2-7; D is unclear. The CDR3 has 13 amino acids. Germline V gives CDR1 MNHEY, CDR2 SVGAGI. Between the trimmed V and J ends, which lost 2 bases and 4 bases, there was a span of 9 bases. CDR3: CASSYDRGYEQYF. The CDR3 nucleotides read TGTGCCAGCAGTTACGACCGTGGGTACGAGCAGTACTTC.

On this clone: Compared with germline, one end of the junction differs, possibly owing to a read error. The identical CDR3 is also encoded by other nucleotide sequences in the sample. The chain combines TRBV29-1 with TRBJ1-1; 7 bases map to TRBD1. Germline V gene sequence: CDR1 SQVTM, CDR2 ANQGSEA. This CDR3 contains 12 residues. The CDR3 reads CSVSQGETEAFF. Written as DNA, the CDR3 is TGCAGCGTTAGTCAGGGGGAGACTGAGGCTTTCTTT.

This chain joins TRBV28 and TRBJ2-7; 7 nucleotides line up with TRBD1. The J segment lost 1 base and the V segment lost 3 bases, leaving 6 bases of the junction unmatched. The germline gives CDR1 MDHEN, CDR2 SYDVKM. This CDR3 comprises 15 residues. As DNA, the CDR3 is TGTGCCAGCAGTTTCCGACAGGGCGATTCCTACGAGCAGTACTTC. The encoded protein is CASSFRQGDSYEQYF.

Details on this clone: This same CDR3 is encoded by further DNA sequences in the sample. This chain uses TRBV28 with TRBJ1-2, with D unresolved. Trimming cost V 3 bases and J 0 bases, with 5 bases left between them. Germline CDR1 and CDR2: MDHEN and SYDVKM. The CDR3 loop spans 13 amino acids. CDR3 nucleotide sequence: TGTGCCAGCAGTTTCGGCGCTAACTATGGCTACACCTTC. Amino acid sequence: CASSFGANYGYTF.

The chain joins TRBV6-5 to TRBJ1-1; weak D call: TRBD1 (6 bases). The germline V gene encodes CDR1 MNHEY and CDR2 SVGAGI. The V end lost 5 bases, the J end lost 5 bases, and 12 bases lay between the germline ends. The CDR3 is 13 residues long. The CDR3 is CASSLAQGTEAFF. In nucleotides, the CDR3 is TGTGCCAGCAGTCTTGCTCAGGGGACTGAAGCTTTCTTT.

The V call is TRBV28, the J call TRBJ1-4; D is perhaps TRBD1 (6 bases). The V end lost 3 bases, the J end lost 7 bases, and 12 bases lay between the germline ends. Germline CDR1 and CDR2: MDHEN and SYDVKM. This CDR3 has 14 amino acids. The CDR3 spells CASSFTGLGEKLFF. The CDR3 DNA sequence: TGTGCCAGCAGTTTCACAGGGTTAGGTGAAAAACTGTTTTTT.

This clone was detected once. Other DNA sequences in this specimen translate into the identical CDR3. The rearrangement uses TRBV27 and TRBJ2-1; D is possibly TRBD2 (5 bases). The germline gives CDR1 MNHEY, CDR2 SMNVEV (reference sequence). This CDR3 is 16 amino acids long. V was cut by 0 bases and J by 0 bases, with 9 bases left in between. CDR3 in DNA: TGTGCCAGCAGTTTATCAAGCGGCAGCTCCTACAATGAGCAGTTCTTC. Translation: CASSLSSGSSYNEQFF.

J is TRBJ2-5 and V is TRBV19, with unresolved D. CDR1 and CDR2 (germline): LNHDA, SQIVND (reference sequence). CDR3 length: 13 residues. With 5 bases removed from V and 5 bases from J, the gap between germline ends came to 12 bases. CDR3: CASSVVVEETQYF. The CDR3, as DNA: TGTGCCAGTAGTGTCGTGGTTGAGGAGACCCAGTACTTC.

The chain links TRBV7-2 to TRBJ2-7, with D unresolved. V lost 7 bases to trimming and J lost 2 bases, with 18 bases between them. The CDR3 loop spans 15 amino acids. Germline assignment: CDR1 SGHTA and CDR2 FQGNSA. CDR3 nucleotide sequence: TGTGCCAGCACCACGACTCCGGAACTAACCTACGAGCAGTACTTC. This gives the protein CASTTTPELTYEQYF.

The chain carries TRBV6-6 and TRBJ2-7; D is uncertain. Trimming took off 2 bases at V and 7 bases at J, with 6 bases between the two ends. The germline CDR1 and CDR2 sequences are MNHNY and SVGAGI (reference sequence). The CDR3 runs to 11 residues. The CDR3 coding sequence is TGTGCCAGCAGTTACATGAGAGAGCAGTACTTC. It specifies CASSYMREQYF.

The CDR3 DNA reads TGTGCCAGCAGTGTGGGTAGCGGGAGCTACAATGAGCAGTTCTTC. As protein: CASSVGSGSYNEQFF. V usage is TRBV2 and J usage is TRBJ2-1, with 9 bases that match TRBD2. The CDR3 is 15 residues long. V gave up 4 bases and J gave up 3 bases; unmatched junction bases: 4. Germline V gene sequence: CDR1 SNHLY, CDR2 FYNNEI.

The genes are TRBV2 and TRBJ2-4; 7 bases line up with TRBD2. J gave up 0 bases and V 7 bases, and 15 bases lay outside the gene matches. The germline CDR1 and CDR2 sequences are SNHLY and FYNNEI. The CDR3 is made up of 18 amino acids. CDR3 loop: CASTGGGRTDLAKNIQYF. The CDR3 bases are TGTGCCAGCACGGGGGGAGGCCGGACGGACTTAGCCAAAAACATTCAGTACTTC.

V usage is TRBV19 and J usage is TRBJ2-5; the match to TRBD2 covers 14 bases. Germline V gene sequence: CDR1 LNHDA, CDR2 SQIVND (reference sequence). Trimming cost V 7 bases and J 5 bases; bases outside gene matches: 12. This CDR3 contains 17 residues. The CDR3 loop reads CASKSGTSGRVRETQYF. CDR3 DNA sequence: TGTGCCAGTAAATCCGGGACTAGCGGGAGAGTCCGGGAGACCCAGTACTTC.

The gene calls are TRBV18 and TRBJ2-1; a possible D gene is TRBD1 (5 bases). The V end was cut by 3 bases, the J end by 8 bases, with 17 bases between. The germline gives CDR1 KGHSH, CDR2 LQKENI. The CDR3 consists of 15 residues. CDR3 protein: CASSPADTRVDEQFF. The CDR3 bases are TGTGCCAGCTCACCGGCGGACACAAGGGTTGATGAGCAGTTCTTC.

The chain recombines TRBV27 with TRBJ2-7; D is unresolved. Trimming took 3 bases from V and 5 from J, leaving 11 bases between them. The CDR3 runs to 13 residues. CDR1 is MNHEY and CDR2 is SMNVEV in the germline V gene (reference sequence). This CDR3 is CASSFRKADEQYF. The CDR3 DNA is TGTGCCAGCAGTTTCAGGAAGGCGGACGAGCAGTACTTC.

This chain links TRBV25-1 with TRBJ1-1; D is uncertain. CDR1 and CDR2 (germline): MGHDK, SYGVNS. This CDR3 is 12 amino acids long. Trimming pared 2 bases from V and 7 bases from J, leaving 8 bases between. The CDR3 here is CASSEVGREAFF. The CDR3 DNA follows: TGTGCCAGCAGTGAAGTGGGCCGTGAAGCTTTCTTT.

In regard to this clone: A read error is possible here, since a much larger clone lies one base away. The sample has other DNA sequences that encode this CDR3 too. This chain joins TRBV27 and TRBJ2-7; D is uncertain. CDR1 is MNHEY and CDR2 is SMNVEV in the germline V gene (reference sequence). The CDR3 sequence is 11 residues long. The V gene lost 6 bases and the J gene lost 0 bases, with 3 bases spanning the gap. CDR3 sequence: CASSPSYEQYF. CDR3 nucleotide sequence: TGTGCCAGCAGCCCCTCCTACGAGCAGTACTTC.

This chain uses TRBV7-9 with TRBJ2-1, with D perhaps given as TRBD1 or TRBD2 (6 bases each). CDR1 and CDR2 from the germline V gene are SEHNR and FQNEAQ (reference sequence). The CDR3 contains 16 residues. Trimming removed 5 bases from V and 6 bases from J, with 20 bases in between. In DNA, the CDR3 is TGTGCCAGCAGCCCCGGGGGCCCGCGGCTGGCCAATGAGCAGTTCTTC. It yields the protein CASSPGGPRLANEQFF.

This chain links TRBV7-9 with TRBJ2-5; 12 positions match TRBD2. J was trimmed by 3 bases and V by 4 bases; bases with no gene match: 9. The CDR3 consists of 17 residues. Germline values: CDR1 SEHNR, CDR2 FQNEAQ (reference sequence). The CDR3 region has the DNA TGTGCCAGCAGCTCTCGCCGGACTAGCGGGAATAAAGAGACCCAGTACTTC. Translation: CASSSRRTSGNKETQYF.

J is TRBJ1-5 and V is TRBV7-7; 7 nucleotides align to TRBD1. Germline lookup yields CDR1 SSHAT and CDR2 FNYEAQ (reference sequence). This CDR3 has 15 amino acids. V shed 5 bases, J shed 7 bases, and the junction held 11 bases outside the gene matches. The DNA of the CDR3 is TGTGCCAGCAGCAACCCGGGGACAGCGGACCAGCCCCAGCATTTT. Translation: CASSNPGTADQPQHF.

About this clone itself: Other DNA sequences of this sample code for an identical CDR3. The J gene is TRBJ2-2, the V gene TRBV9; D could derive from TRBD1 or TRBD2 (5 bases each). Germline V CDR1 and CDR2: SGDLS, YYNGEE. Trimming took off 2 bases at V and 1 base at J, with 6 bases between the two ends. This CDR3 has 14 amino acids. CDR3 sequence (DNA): TGTGCCAGCAGCGTTGGGGGGAACACCGGGGAGCTGTTTTTT. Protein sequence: CASSVGGNTGELFF.

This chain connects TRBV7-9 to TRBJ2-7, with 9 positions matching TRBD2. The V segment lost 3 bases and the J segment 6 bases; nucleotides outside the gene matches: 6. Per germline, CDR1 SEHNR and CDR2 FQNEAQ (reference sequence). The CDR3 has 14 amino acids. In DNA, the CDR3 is TGTGCCAGCAGCTTTAGCGGGAGTAAGAGCGAGCAGTACTTC. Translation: CASSFSGSKSEQYF.